These 30 T cell receptor beta chains came from one sample sequenced in a study of CD8+ T cells in alopecia areata. Treatment given: oral pan-JAK inhibitor, 5-10 mg twice daily. The authors extracted RNA and reverse transcribed it into cDNA as the sequencing template. TCRdb's table, derived via immunoSEQ multiplex PCR, lists solely in-frame clones and lacks some. The sample contains more than 90,000 clones, 50% to 75% of which appear only once. The material sequenced was CD8+ T cells sorted from blood, taken at week 4, from a patient treated with tofacitinib. The source of these receptors is a human donor with alopecia areata.

The chain has TRBV9 and TRBJ2-2; D gene ambiguous. This CDR3 comprises 15 residues. Trimming took 4 bases from V and 1 from J, leaving 11 bases between them. From germline, CDR1 is SGDLS and CDR2 YYNGEE. This CDR3 reads CASSSSAVNTGELFF. The CDR3 DNA follows: TGTGCCAGCAGCAGCTCGGCCGTGAACACCGGGGAGCTGTTTTTT.

This clone was counted between two and nine times. This chain connects TRBV7-9 to TRBJ1-6; D unresolved. The CDR3 spans 16 residues. V gave up 5 bases and J gave up 0 bases, with 11 bases separating them. The V gene's germline CDR1 is SEHNR and CDR2 FQNEAQ (reference sequence). DNA for the CDR3: TGTGCCAGCAGCCCCTGGCAGAGCTCCTATAATTCACCCCTCCACTTT. Its translation is CASSPWQSSYNSPLHF.

The chain joins TRBV6-1 to TRBJ2-7; tentative D call: TRBD1 (6 bases). This CDR3 comprises 14 residues. V gave up 8 bases and J gave up 3 bases, with 17 bases separating them. Germline V CDR1 and CDR2: MNHNS, SASEGT. CDR3: CASQQGRAIYEQYF. As DNA, the CDR3 is TGTGCCAGCCAACAGGGAAGGGCCATCTACGAGCAGTACTTC.

About this clone: The sample holds other DNA sequences that translate to the same CDR3. The chain carries TRBV29-1 and TRBJ2-7, with D perhaps matching TRBD2 (5 bases). The CDR3 runs to 12 residues. V shed 6 bases and J shed 2 bases, with 11 bases lying between them. The V gene's germline CDR1 is SQVTM and CDR2 ANQGSEA. The CDR3 is CSVEDRAYEQYF. As DNA, the CDR3 is TGCAGCGTGGAGGACCGAGCCTACGAGCAGTACTTC.

In this sample, this clone turned up a few times. The CDR3 reads CASSPLPGGDEKLFF. DNA of the CDR3: TGTGCCAGCAGTCCATTACCGGGGGGCGATGAAAAACTGTTTTTT. V and J are TRBV27 and TRBJ1-4, with TRBD1 as a possible D gene (6 bases). V was shortened by 5 bases and J by 6 bases, with 16 bases between the two germline ends. The germline gives CDR1 MNHEY, CDR2 SMNVEV (reference sequence). CDR3 length: 15 amino acids.

V gene TRBV23-1 combines with J gene TRBJ1-2, with 7 positions matching TRBD1. TRBV23-1 is noted as an ORF with a role that remains uncertain. The CDR3 extends over 15 amino acids. The trim removed 0 bases at V and 4 bases at J, leaving 5 bases unmatched. CDR3 DNA sequence: TGCGCCAGCAGTCAATCAGGGGGGACAGTCTATGGCTACACCTTC. Translation: CASSQSGGTVYGYTF.

The V and J genes are TRBV13 and TRBJ2-7; the match to TRBD2 covers 10 bases. The ends lost 8 bases at V and 2 bases at J; junction bases unmatched: 3. CDR3 length equals 13 residues. CDR1 is PRHDT and CDR2 is FYEKMQ in the germline V gene (reference sequence). CDR3: CASGTSVTYEQYF. As DNA, the CDR3 is TGTGCCAGCGGGACTAGCGTAACCTACGAGCAGTACTTC. Supplemented by reference TRBV13 and TRBJ2-7, the full variable domain reads AAGVIQSPRHLIKEKRETATLKCYPIPRHDTVYWYQQGPGQDPQFLISFYEKMQSDKGSIPDRFSAQQFSDYHSELNMSSLELGDSALYFCASGTSVTYEQYFGPGTRLTVT.

CDR3 sequence reads: CASSLRLAVGTDTQYF. The CDR3 DNA is TGTGCCAGCAGCCTCAGACTAGCGGTGGGCACAGATACGCAGTATTTT. The chain joins TRBV9 to TRBJ2-3; 9 bases fit TRBD2. The V gene's germline CDR1 is SGDLS and CDR2 YYNGEE. J lost 1 base, V lost 4 bases, and 7 bases had no gene match. The CDR3 length is 16 residues.

The V call is TRBV6-4, the J call TRBJ2-5; D tentatively reads TRBD1 or TRBD2 (7 bases each). The germline V and J ends were trimmed by 1 base and 2 bases, with 17 bases remaining between them. This CDR3 region has 17 residues. From germline, CDR1 is MRHNA and CDR2 SNTAGT. CDR3 sequence reads: CASSDWGGTAKQETQYF. CDR3 nucleotides: TGTGCCAGCAGTGACTGGGGAGGGACAGCCAAACAAGAGACCCAGTACTTC.

The chain uses TRBV7-8 and TRBJ2-6; D unclear. Trimming removed 0 bases from V and 3 bases from J, with 0 bases in between. Germline V CDR1 and CDR2: SGHVS, FQNEAQ. This CDR3 is built from 13 residues. The CDR3 protein is CASSLAGANVLTF. CDR3 nucleotide sequence: TGTGCCAGCAGCTTAGCTGGGGCCAACGTCCTGACTTTC.

This clone was seen once. This rearrangement joins TRBV5-1 to TRBJ2-7; no definite D call. Trimming pared 1 base from V and 0 bases from J, leaving 5 bases between. The length of the CDR3 is 13 residues. The germline CDR1 and CDR2 sequences are SGHRS and YFSETQ. In nucleotides, the CDR3 is TGCGCCAGCAGCTTGACCCACTCCTACGAGCAGTACTTC. Protein product: CASSLTHSYEQYF.

V and J are TRBV5-6 and TRBJ2-5; 7 bases are a match to TRBD1. V was pared by 0 bases and J by 2 bases, with 7 bases of the junction left unmatched. The CDR3 has 16 amino acids. Per germline, CDR1 SGHDT and CDR2 YYEEEE. Here the CDR3 DNA reads TGTGCCAGCAGCTTGGGTGGAACAGGGGTTCAAGAGACCCAGTACTTC. Translating gives CASSLGGTGVQETQYF.

This chain joins TRBV29-1 and TRBJ1-2, with 8 bases matching TRBD1. J gave up 4 bases and V 3 bases, and 4 bases lay outside the gene matches. CDR1 is SQVTM and CDR2 is ANQGSEA in the germline V gene. The CDR3 has 13 amino acids. CDR3 loop: CSVDETGVYGYTF. CDR3 sequence (DNA): TGCAGCGTTGATGAGACAGGGGTCTATGGCTACACCTTC.

As concerns this clone: Mismatch with germline at one junction end may stem from a read error. This chain connects TRBV15 to TRBJ2-7; D assignment may be TRBD1 or TRBD2 (5 bases each). Germline values: CDR1 LNHNV, CDR2 YYDKDF (reference sequence). This CDR3 contains 14 residues. The CDR3 reads CATSSARDPYAQYF. CDR3 bases: TGTGCCACCAGCAGTGCTCGGGACCCCTACGCGCAGTACTTC.

Ten or more counts support this clone. The gene calls are TRBV6-4 and TRBJ2-3; TRBD2 matches at 8 bases. Germline CDR1 reads MRHNA; CDR2 reads SNTAGT. This CDR3 is built from 15 residues. With 2 bases clipped from V and 2 bases from J, the junction kept 3 bases outside the gene matches. The CDR3 is CASSDSSGATDTQYF. The CDR3 coding sequence is TGTGCCAGCAGTGACAGTAGCGGGGCCACAGATACGCAGTATTTT.

In this sample, this clone turned up once. The chain couples TRBV25-1 to TRBJ2-7; D not resolved. Germline V gene lookup returns CDR1 MGHDK and CDR2 SYGVNS. The CDR3 runs to 13 residues. V was cut by 0 bases and J by 3 bases, with 6 bases left in between. In DNA, the CDR3 is TGTGCCAGCAGTGAATATTCGGGCTACGAGCAGTACTTC. Protein: CASSEYSGYEQYF.

A few counts support this clone. The CDR3 nucleotides read TGTGCCAGCAGCTTCGGACTAGCGGGGTACGAGCAGTACTTC. Translated: CASSFGLAGYEQYF. The V call is TRBV7-2, the J call TRBJ2-7, with TRBD2 identical over 12 bases. J gave up 4 bases and V 3 bases, and 1 base lay outside the gene matches. This CDR3 spans 14 amino acids. The germline CDR1 and CDR2 sequences are SGHTA and FQGNSA.

This sequence joins TRBV2 and TRBJ2-2; no clear D. V was clipped by 3 bases and J by 4 bases, with 9 bases between them. CDR3 length: 14 amino acids. Germline V lookup: CDR1 SNHLY, CDR2 FYNNEI. The CDR3 coding sequence is TGTGCCAGCAGTGATTCCCCAGGCACCGGGGAGCTGTTTTTT. Translated: CASSDSPGTGELFF.

V gene TRBV29-1 combines with J gene TRBJ1-1, with a tentative D call TRBD1 (5 bases). The CDR3 runs to 12 residues. Trimming took 2 bases from V and 6 from J, leaving 10 bases between them. CDR1 is SQVTM and CDR2 is ANQGSEA in the germline V gene. The CDR3 DNA follows: TGCAGCGTTGAACCGCAGGGCCCTGAAGCTTTCTTT. Translating gives CSVEPQGPEAFF.

The chain recombines TRBV29-1 with TRBJ2-7; no clear D. V was cut by 4 bases and J by 2 bases, with 12 bases left in between. Germline CDR1 SQVTM, CDR2 ANQGSEA. The CDR3 is 13 residues long. The CDR3 bases are TGCAGCGTTGTCTATTCAGAAGCCTACGAGCAGTACTTC. Translation: CSVVYSEAYEQYF.

The chain links TRBV7-9 to TRBJ1-1; D uncertain. The CDR3 is 12 amino acids. The germline V gene encodes CDR1 SEHNR and CDR2 FQNEAQ (reference sequence). V was shortened by 0 bases and J by 7 bases, with 6 bases between the two germline ends. The CDR3 loop is CASSLATGEAFF. CDR3 DNA: TGTGCCAGCAGCTTAGCGACGGGTGAAGCTTTCTTT.

The chain carries TRBV27 and TRBJ2-7; D is perhaps TRBD2 (6 bases). V was pared by 2 bases and J by 0 bases, with 8 bases between. The CDR3 totals 14 residues. Looked up from germline, CDR1 is MNHEY and CDR2 is SMNVEV (reference sequence). CDR3 sequence reads: CASSLRGFSYEQYF. CDR3 DNA: TGTGCCAGCAGTTTACGGGGGTTCTCCTACGAGCAGTACTTC.

This clone was picked up a small number of times. J is TRBJ1-3 and V is TRBV15; D is unclear. CDR3 length equals 16 residues. CDR1 and CDR2 from the germline V gene are LNHNV and YYDKDF (reference sequence). Trimming removed 0 bases from V and 0 bases from J, with 9 bases in between. The CDR3 bases are TGTGCCACCAGCAGAGATACGGCCAGCTCTGGAAACACCATATATTTT. As protein: CATSRDTASSGNTIYF.

As DNA, the CDR3 is TGTGCCTGGAGTTTTCCGGCGAACACTGAAGCTTTCTTT. It is translated as CAWSFPANTEAFF. This sequence joins TRBV30 and TRBJ1-1; D gene ambiguous. From germline, CDR1 is GTSNPN and CDR2 SVGIG (reference sequence). The CDR3 is 13 residues long. V was trimmed by 2 bases and J by 1 base, leaving 8 bases between them.

A single count supports this clone. The chain joins TRBV30 to TRBJ1-2; 9 bases line up with TRBD1. CDR3 length equals 17 residues. Trimming removed 5 bases from V and 4 bases from J; junction bases left unmatched: 17. The germline V gene encodes CDR1 GTSNPN and CDR2 SVGIG (reference sequence). The chain's CDR3 is CAWERALLDRGVYGYTF. The DNA of the CDR3 is TGTGCCTGGGAGCGGGCCCTTCTTGACAGGGGGGTCTATGGCTACACCTTC.

This chain links TRBV6-6 with TRBJ1-2, with 7 nucleotides matching TRBD1. Germline V gene lookup returns CDR1 MNHNY and CDR2 SVGAGI (reference sequence). Losses at the gene ends were 7 bases for V and 4 bases for J; bases not matched to a gene: 12. The CDR3 runs 15 residues. CDR3 residues: CASKVLQDRVYGYTF. CDR3 DNA: TGTGCCAGCAAAGTTCTTCAAGACAGGGTCTATGGCTACACCTTC.

V is TRBV30 and J is TRBJ1-1; D not certain. Trimming pared 1 base from V and 1 base from J, leaving 7 bases between. The length of the CDR3 is 13 residues. Germline values: CDR1 GTSNPN, CDR2 SVGIG (reference sequence). The DNA of the CDR3 is TGTGCCTGGAGTGCACAGCCGAACACTGAAGCTTTCTTT. This encodes CAWSAQPNTEAFF.

This chain joins TRBV7-9 and TRBJ2-1; no definite D call. The CDR3 contains 14 residues. The V and J ends lost 1 base and 5 bases respectively, with 9 bases between them. From germline, CDR1 is SEHNR and CDR2 FQNEAQ (reference sequence). The CDR3 DNA is TGTGCCAGCAGCTTAGAGTCGGGTAACAATGAGCAGTTCTTC. The encoded protein is CASSLESGNNEQFF. Combining the CDR3 with reference TRBV7-9 and TRBJ2-1 gives the whole variable domain DTGVSQNPRHKITKRGQNVTFRCDPISEHNRLYWYRQTLGQGPEFLTYFQNEAQLEKSRLLSDRFSAERPKGSFSTLEIQRTEQGDSAMYLCASSLESGNNEQFFGPGTRLTVL.

The V and J genes are TRBV6-6 and TRBJ2-7; 7 bases align to TRBD1. Germline V gene data show CDR1 as MNHNY and CDR2 as SVGAGI (reference sequence). The CDR3 contains 13 residues. V lost 6 bases, J lost 4 bases, and 6 bases stayed unmatched. This chain's CDR3 is CASSSDRRYEQYF. The CDR3 nucleotides are TGTGCCAGCAGCTCGGACAGGCGGTACGAGCAGTACTTC.

In its sample, this clone was seen once. The rearrangement uses TRBV30 and TRBJ2-1; no reliable D call. CDR3 length: 12 amino acids. Germline V gene data show CDR1 as GTSNPN and CDR2 as SVGIG (reference sequence). The V gene lost 7 bases and the J gene lost 3 bases, with 10 bases spanning the gap. CDR3 amino acids: CAFRLVYNEQFF. The CDR3 DNA reads as TGTGCCTTCCGACTTGTCTACAATGAGCAGTTCTTC.